Below, 10 T cell receptor beta chains from the same sample are listed, as sequenced in a study of T-cell memory formation after mild COVID-19. MiXCR, run by TCRdb on the 5' RACE reads, gives a single entry per CDR3 protein. The table lists 300,000 to 350,000 distinct CDR3 sequences, roughly 13% of them singletons, with about 20% in the top ten. The sample taken for sequencing was PBMCs or a T cell subset sorted from them (not recorded which). The source of these receptors is a man aged 18 to 29 who had mild COVID-19 (a few samples of this study predate the infection). Cell type and time point are not known.

This clonotype was recorded at least ten times. The chain joins TRBV5-1 to TRBJ2-3; tentative D call: TRBD1 (6 bases). In germline, CDR1 is SGHRS, CDR2 YFSETQ. Trimming cost V 2 bases and J 0 bases, with 16 bases left between them. The CDR3 is 17 residues long. CDR3 bases: TGCGCCAGCAGCTTCCTAGACAGGCGGTCTAGCACAGATACGCAGTATTTT. It encodes CASSFLDRRSSTDTQYF.

The chain joins TRBV24-1 to TRBJ1-5, with D possibly matching TRBD1 (5 bases). The ends were cut back, 0 bases at V and 1 base at J, with 9 bases in the middle. The CDR3 consists of 16 residues. Germline V gene data show CDR1 as KGHDR and CDR2 as SFDVKD. CDR3 in DNA: TGTGCCACCAGTGATTTGTCCGGGGGGAGCAATCAGCCCCAGCATTTT. Encoded protein: CATSDLSGGSNQPQHF.

J is TRBJ2-7 and V is TRBV5-1, with 9 bases fitting TRBD1. The CDR3 covers 16 residues. Germline CDR1 is SGHRS and CDR2 is YFSETQ. V shed 5 bases and J 5 bases; nucleotides not matched to a gene: 14. CDR3 in DNA: TGCGCCAGCAGACCGCAGCCGGACAGGGGTTTGCACGAGCAGTACTTC. Its translation: CASRPQPDRGLHEQYF.

The rearrangement uses TRBV19 and TRBJ1-5, with D unresolved. CDR1 and CDR2 (germline): LNHDA, SQIVND (reference sequence). Trimming pared 3 bases from V and 0 bases from J, leaving 12 bases between. The CDR3 contains 16 residues. CDR3 region: CASSIYGAGSNQPQHF. DNA for the CDR3: TGTGCCAGTAGTATTTACGGCGCAGGTAGCAATCAGCCCCAGCATTTT.

This clonotype was seen a few times. The CDR3 reads CASSWDYSSTDTQYF. The CDR3 region has the DNA TGCGCCAGCAGCTGGGACTACTCTAGCACAGATACGCAGTATTTT. The genes are TRBV5-1 and TRBJ2-3; TRBD2 agrees at 7 bases. Germline V CDR1 and CDR2: SGHRS, YFSETQ. The V segment lost 3 bases and the J segment 0 bases; nucleotides outside the gene matches: 4. CDR3 length equals 15 residues.

The V gene is TRBV12-3 or TRBV12-4, the J gene TRBJ1-2, with D perhaps TRBD1 (6 bases). This CDR3 has 13 amino acids. V dropped 3 bases and J dropped 7 bases, with 12 bases sitting between them. The CDR3 bases are TGTGCCAGCAGTTTTAGGGGGATTTCTGGCTACACCTTC. The encoded protein is CASSFRGISGYTF.

There are a few counts of this clonotype. V gene TRBV6-5 combines with J gene TRBJ2-1; D uncertain. V was trimmed by 0 bases and J by 6 bases, leaving 6 bases between them. Germline V gene data show CDR1 as MNHEY and CDR2 as SVGAGI. The CDR3 is made up of 13 amino acids. The CDR3 is CASSYSFGNEQFF. DNA for the CDR3: TGTGCCAGCAGTTACTCGTTCGGCAATGAGCAGTTCTTC.

The chain recombines TRBV5-1 with TRBJ2-5; the D gene is possibly TRBD1 (5 bases). The V end was cut by 1 base, the J end by 3 bases, with 10 bases between. The V gene's germline CDR1 is SGHRS and CDR2 YFSETQ. The CDR3 extends over 14 amino acids. CDR3: CASSLYGAEETQYF. CDR3 bases: TGCGCCAGCAGCTTGTATGGGGCCGAAGAGACCCAGTACTTC.

The chain employs TRBV25-1 and TRBJ2-2; TRBD2 matches 9 bases. CDR1 and CDR2 (germline): MGHDK, SYGVNS. CDR3 length: 15 residues. V lost 7 bases, J lost 4 bases, and 7 bases stayed unmatched. CDR3 sequence (DNA): TGTGCCAGCATGCGCGGGGGGGTTGGCACCGGGGAGCTGTTTTTT. Amino acids: CASMRGGVGTGELFF.

This clonotype was observed a few times. The chain couples TRBV18 to TRBJ2-3, with D tentatively TRBD1 (6 bases). This CDR3 has 15 amino acids. V was clipped by 5 bases and J by 5 bases, with 17 bases between them. Germline V gives CDR1 KGHSH, CDR2 LQKENI. The CDR3, as DNA: TGTGCCAGCTCATCTCAGGACAGAGGAGGAGATACGCAGTATTTT. This codes for CASSSQDRGGDTQYF.